The next 19 T cell receptor beta chains were all read from a single sample in a study of T-cell reconstitution after alpha-beta-depleted transplantation in children. The TCRbeta library incorporated unique molecular identifiers. TCRdb itself ran the PCR reads through MiXCR, one entry per CDR3 protein. This repertoire shows about 300,000 distinct CDR3 sequences, around 7.3% found once; its top ten account for approximately 9.6%. For these receptors, no antigen is known. Overall study findings and caveats: Among T cells one year after transplant, newly produced cells accounted for most counts and diversity.

The specimen was peripheral blood, collected 360 days after TCRalphabeta/CD19-depleted stem cell transplant. These receptors came from a female patient younger than 10 who had a stem cell transplant for Fanconi anemia, so the T cells may come from the graft donor.

In the case of this clonotype: This clone may be a read error of a much larger clone one base away. The chain couples TRBV5-6 to TRBJ2-2; a weak D match, TRBD2 (5 bases). Germline V gene sequence: CDR1 SGHDT, CDR2 YYEEEE. V lost 4 bases and J 4 bases, leaving 14 bases between the germline ends. The CDR3 length is 15 residues. CDR3 protein: CASSPLSRGTGELFF. CDR3 nucleotide sequence: TGTGCCAGCAGCCCCCTAAGTCGGGGCACCGGGGAGCTGTTTTTT.

This clonotype occurred many times. The genes are TRBV5-1 and TRBJ1-1; 10 bases map to TRBD1. The CDR3 totals 16 residues. Germline lookup yields CDR1 SGHRS and CDR2 YFSETQ. After removal of 2 bases from V and 0 bases from J, the junction contained 4 bases not matched to a gene. CDR3 amino acids: CASSFDRGQVNTEAFF. The DNA of the CDR3 is TGCGCCAGCAGCTTCGACAGGGGGCAGGTGAACACTGAAGCTTTCTTT.

The chain uses TRBV20-1 and TRBJ1-1, with no clear D. Trimming removed 6 bases at V and 10 bases at J, with 15 bases between. Germline V CDR1 and CDR2: DFQATT, SNEGSKA (reference sequence). This CDR3 has 11 residues. The CDR3 region has the DNA TGCAGTGCAGGGAGTCCCCCTGGAGCTTTCTTT. The encoded protein is CSAGSPPGAFF.

This clonotype has a handful of counts. The rearrangement uses TRBV7-2 and TRBJ2-7; possible D gene TRBD1, 6 bases. The length of the CDR3 is 14 residues. The germline V and J ends were trimmed by 0 bases and 6 bases, with 12 bases remaining between them. Germline CDR1 is SGHTA and CDR2 is FQGNSA. The CDR3 loop is CASSLAKGVGEQYV. The DNA of the CDR3 is TGTGCCAGCAGCTTAGCGAAGGGGGTCGGCGAGCAGTACGTC.

This clonotype was counted at least ten times. The V call is TRBV5-1, the J call TRBJ2-3, with 11 nucleotides matching TRBD2. Germline values: CDR1 SGHRS, CDR2 YFSETQ. This CDR3 is built from 15 residues. J gave up 4 bases and V 2 bases, and 3 bases lay outside the gene matches. CDR3 DNA: TGCGCCAGCAGCTTTAGCGGGGGGGCCCCAGATACGCAGTATTTT. Its translation: CASSFSGGAPDTQYF.

This clonotype was picked up a small number of times. The chain has TRBV6-4 and TRBJ2-1; D is ambiguous. V dropped 4 bases and J dropped 2 bases, with 12 bases sitting between them. There are 15 residues in the CDR3. The germline V gene encodes CDR1 MRHNA and CDR2 SNTAGT. The CDR3 DNA sequence: TGTGCCAGCAGTGGAGACTCAACCCCCTACAATGAGCAGTTCTTC. This translates into CASSGDSTPYNEQFF.

This clonotype occurred a few times. V is TRBV7-2 and J is TRBJ1-5; D is perhaps TRBD1 (5 bases). The CDR3 consists of 13 residues. Germline lookup yields CDR1 SGHTA and CDR2 FQGNSA. The V and J ends lost 6 bases and 10 bases respectively, with 16 bases between them. The chain's CDR3 is CASSTKTALPQHF. DNA of the CDR3: TGTGCCAGCAGTACAAAGACAGCTTTACCCCAGCATTTT.

This clonotype was counted at least ten times. The chain has TRBV5-1 and TRBJ1-2; D may be TRBD1 (5 bases). The CDR3 length is 14 residues. V lost 0 bases to trimming and J lost 8 bases, with 14 bases between them. The V gene's germline CDR1 is SGHRS and CDR2 YFSETQ. The DNA for the CDR3 is TGCGCCAGCAGCTTGGTCGGACAAGGCTGGGGCTACACCTTC. Protein: CASSLVGQGWGYTF. The whole variable domain, remainder taken from reference TRBV5-1 and TRBJ1-2, is KAGVTQTPRYLIKTRGQQVTLSCSPISGHRSVSWYQQTPGQGLQFLFEYFSETQRNKGNFPGRFSGRQFSNSRSEMNVSTLELGDSALYLCASSLVGQGWGYTFGSGTRLTVV.

In this sample, this clonotype turned up many times. The chain is built from TRBV25-1 and TRBJ1-5, with TRBD1 matching 7 bases. The CDR3 loop spans 16 amino acids. The germline V gene has CDR1 MGHDK and CDR2 SYGVNS. V was clipped by 5 bases and J by 4 bases; unmatched bases: 11. CDR3 region: CASSSGRRGPNQPQHF. CDR3 in DNA: TGTGCCAGCAGTTCCGGGCGGAGGGGGCCGAATCAGCCCCAGCATTTT.

The chain couples TRBV28 to TRBJ2-1; tentative D call: TRBD2 (9 bases). Trimming removed 9 bases from V and 10 bases from J, with 34 bases in between. The CDR3 length is 18 residues. Germline CDR1 is MDHEN and CDR2 is SYDVKM. CDR3 sequence reads: CARSRGLLCGGAFREQFF. The CDR3 DNA sequence: TGTGCCAGGAGCAGGGGGCTCCTTTGCGGGGGGGCCTTCAGGGAGCAGTTCTTC.

This clonotype appeared many times. The chain combines TRBV28 with TRBJ2-7, with D tentatively TRBD2 (5 bases). Germline V CDR1 and CDR2: MDHEN, SYDVKM. With 6 bases removed from V and 2 bases from J, the gap between germline ends came to 14 bases. The CDR3 covers 14 residues. The CDR3, as DNA: TGTGCCAGCAGCCAACTAGTTCGCACCTACGAGCAGTACTTC. It is translated as CASSQLVRTYEQYF. Looking up the rest from reference TRBV28 and TRBJ2-7 gives the full variable domain: DVKVTQSSRYLVKRTGEKVFLECVQDMDHENMFWYRQDPGLGLRLIYFSYDVKMKEKGDIPEGYSVSREKKERFSLILESASTNQTSMYLCASSQLVRTYEQYFGPGTRLTVT.

This clonotype was counted many times. CDR3 amino acids: CSARAPVAGESYEQYF. The CDR3 region has the DNA TGCAGTGCTAGAGCACCGGTAGCGGGGGAGTCCTACGAGCAGTACTTC. V gene TRBV20-1 combines with J gene TRBJ2-7; 9 nucleotides agree with TRBD2. The CDR3 has 16 amino acids. The ends lost 1 base at V and 1 base at J; junction bases unmatched: 8. CDR1 is DFQATT, CDR2 SNEGSKA, per germline (reference sequence).

The V gene is TRBV7-8, the J gene TRBJ1-1; no firm D call. Germline CDR1 is SGHVS and CDR2 is FQNEAQ. V dropped 3 bases and J dropped 4 bases, with 18 bases sitting between them. CDR3 length equals 16 residues. CDR3 residues: CASSFSLVSTGTEAFF. For the CDR3, the DNA is TGTGCCAGCAGCTTCTCGTTGGTCTCAACGGGCACTGAAGCTTTCTTT.

The J gene is TRBJ2-1, the V gene TRBV6-5; 9 bases are a match to TRBD2. There are 17 residues in the CDR3. Germline trimming cut 6 bases from V and 7 bases from J; bases unmatched to any gene: 16. Germline values: CDR1 MNHEY, CDR2 SVGAGI. DNA for the CDR3: TGTGCCAGCAGATTGACTCCCCTTAGCGGGAGTCGGAATGAGCAGTTCTTC. Protein sequence: CASRLTPLSGSRNEQFF.

The sample holds a few counts of this clonotype. The gene calls are TRBV9 and TRBJ1-3; D ambiguous. The CDR3 has 9 residues. V was cut by 2 bases and J by 9 bases, with 0 bases left in between. Germline V gene sequence: CDR1 SGDLS, CDR2 YYNGEE. The chain's CDR3 is CASSVTIYF. CDR3 DNA sequence: TGTGCCAGCAGCGTCACCATATATTTT.

This clonotype has at least ten counts. The CDR3 spells CATSRGGRDRANEQFF. The CDR3 region has the DNA TGTGCCACCAGCAGAGGGGGGAGGGACAGGGCCAATGAGCAGTTCTTC. This rearrangement joins TRBV15 to TRBJ2-1; TRBD1 matches 9 bases. There are 16 residues in the CDR3. The V and J ends lost 1 base and 6 bases, in that order; junction bases with no gene match: 7. CDR1 and CDR2 (germline): LNHNV, YYDKDF (reference sequence). The entire variable domain, with the rest obtained from reference TRBV15 and TRBJ2-1, is as follows: DAMVIQNPRYQVTQFGKPVTLSCSQTLNHNVMYWYQQKSSQAPKLLFHYYDKDFNNEADTPDNFQSRRPNTSFCFLDIRSPGLGDTAMYLCATSRGGRDRANEQFFGPGTRLTVL.

This clonotype occurred many times. The genes are TRBV4-2 and TRBJ2-2; 10 bases map to TRBD1. The junction had 7 bases not matched to a gene; V was cut back by 1 base and J by 5 bases. Per the germline V gene, CDR1 is LGHNA and CDR2 is YNFKEQ. This CDR3 is 17 amino acids long. The CDR3 region is CASSQVRGTGETGELFF. The CDR3 DNA follows: TGTGCCAGCAGCCAAGTCCGCGGGACAGGGGAGACCGGGGAGCTGTTTTTT.

This clonotype was seen repeatedly, ten times or more. DNA of the CDR3: TGCGCCAGCAGTCTGGCCGCGTCTCCGCTCTACGAGCAGTACGTC. Its protein is CASSLAASPLYEQYV. The genes are TRBV5-1 and TRBJ2-7, with D uncertain. There are 15 residues in the CDR3. CDR1 is SGHRS and CDR2 is YFSETQ in the germline V gene. With 5 bases removed from V and 3 bases from J, the gap between germline ends came to 18 bases.

This clonotype was observed a few times. V usage is TRBV5-1 and J usage is TRBJ2-5, with 7 bases that match TRBD1. CDR3 length: 15 residues. J gave up 6 bases and V 2 bases, and 10 bases lay outside the gene matches. CDR1 is SGHRS, CDR2 YFSETQ, per germline. The CDR3 region is CASSFWGTDPKTQYF. CDR3 nucleotides: TGCGCCAGCAGCTTCTGGGGGACAGATCCGAAGACCCAGTACTTC.